The T cell receptor beta chain described here comes from a study of PD-1 blockade in mismatch repair-deficient tumors (dated by TCRdb to 2015 to 2018). For context, the study as a whole: Between late 2013 and late 2016, the trial enrolled about 78 consecutive patients with about eleven types of mismatch repair-deficient cancer, all of whom had received prior treatment and were progressing. Deep sequencing of TCR CDR3 regions was used to track tumor-associated T cell clones in peripheral blood of patients responding to PD-1 blockade.

The germline V gene sets CDR1 to SGHVS and CDR2 to FNYEAQ. V is trimmed back by 6 bases and J by 4 bases, and the junction contains 15 bases that no gene match accounts for. Reading from cysteine to phenylalanine, the CDR3 counts 17 amino acids. Just CDR3 DNA is preserved here, 51 bases in frame from base 1. For each enrolled patient, mismatch repair deficiency was established using either polymerase chain reaction or immunohistochemistry. A few patients who responded to pembrolizumab therapy underwent TCR sequencing. Pembrolizumab PD-1 blockade was prospectively tested in advanced mismatch repair-deficient cancers, regardless of tissue of origin, in the phase II trial. Peripheral blood T cell samples were gathered serially, both before PD-1 blockade started and at multiple time points afterward. The timing of each blood sample was reported as weeks after the first dose of pembrolizumab. About this clone itself: Its antigen target is currently unknown. Qualities for individual bases were not recorded, and no much larger clone is one base off.

Library prep was done by the immunoSEQ multiplex PCR assay. TCRdb obtained this table from immuneACCESS and retained in-frame rearrangements with V and J assigned. These tables miss some clones; where compared with another copy, unresolved V genes account for less than half of the shortfall, and the remainder is unexplained. The sample records thousands of clones, around 85% of which are singletons. In total, the top ten clones hold about 0.97% of the sample. On the study overall, not on this receptor specifically: Clones residing in the tumor, which were often undetectable in blood before treatment, expanded quickly after pembrolizumab and then contracted, generally before radiologic responses.

The material was PBMCs, obtained less than 47 weeks after starting pembrolizumab. The chain employs TRBV7-6 and TRBJ1-3; the central 7 bases match TRBD1. The clonotype comes from an adult with mismatch repair-deficient cancer. The encoded CDR3 is CASSHEGQLVAGNTIYF. The nucleotide sequence is given as TGTGCCAGCAGTCATGAGGGACAGCTAGTGGCGGGAAACACCATATATTTT.